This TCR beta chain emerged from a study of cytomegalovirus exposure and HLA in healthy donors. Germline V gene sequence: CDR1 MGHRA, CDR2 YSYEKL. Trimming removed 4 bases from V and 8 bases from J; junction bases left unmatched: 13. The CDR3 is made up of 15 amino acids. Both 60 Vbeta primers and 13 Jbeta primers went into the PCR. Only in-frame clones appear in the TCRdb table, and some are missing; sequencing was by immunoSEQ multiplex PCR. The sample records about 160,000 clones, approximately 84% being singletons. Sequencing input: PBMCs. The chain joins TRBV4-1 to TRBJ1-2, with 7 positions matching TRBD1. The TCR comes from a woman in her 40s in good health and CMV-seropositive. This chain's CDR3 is CASSPLRGDRDGYTF. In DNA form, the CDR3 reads TGCGCCAGCAGCCCTCTAAGGGGCGACAGGGACGGCTACACCTTC.